The T cell receptor (beta chain) under discussion was sequenced for a study of CD8+ T cells in alopecia areata. Study conclusions and caveats: Lesional scalp, notably in alopecia totalis/universalis, had clonality above that of normal scalp.

RNA was isolated and reverse transcribed to cDNA, the sequencing template. The protocol was immunoSEQ multiplex PCR, while the TCRdb copy is restricted to in-frame clones and leaves out a portion. This table has approximately 98,000 clones, approximately 61% appearing once. Peripheral blood and lesional scalp punch biopsies were taken from alopecia areata patients. PBMCs yielded sorted CD4+ and CD8+ T cells. A few counts support this clone. Antigen specificity is unknown. The sequencing input was NKG2D-low CD8+ T cells sorted from blood. This TCR was sampled from a human donor with alopecia areata.

CDR3 in amino acids: CASSQVEDDRSFF. The CDR3 region has the DNA TGTGCCAGCAGCCAAGTAGAAGACGACAGGAGCTTCTTT. The rearrangement links TRBV14 to TRBJ1-1; D is possibly TRBD1 (6 bases). The CDR3 is made up of 13 amino acids. In germline, CDR1 is SGHDN, CDR2 FVKESK. V was clipped by 1 base and J by 14 bases, with 17 bases between them. Variable domain in full (rest from reference TRBV14 and TRBJ1-1): EAGVTQFPSHSVIEKGQTVTLRCDPISGHDNLYWYRRVMGKEIKFLLHFVKESKQDESGMPNNRFLAERTGGTYSTLKVQPAELEDSGVYFCASSQVEDDRSFFGQGTRLTVV.